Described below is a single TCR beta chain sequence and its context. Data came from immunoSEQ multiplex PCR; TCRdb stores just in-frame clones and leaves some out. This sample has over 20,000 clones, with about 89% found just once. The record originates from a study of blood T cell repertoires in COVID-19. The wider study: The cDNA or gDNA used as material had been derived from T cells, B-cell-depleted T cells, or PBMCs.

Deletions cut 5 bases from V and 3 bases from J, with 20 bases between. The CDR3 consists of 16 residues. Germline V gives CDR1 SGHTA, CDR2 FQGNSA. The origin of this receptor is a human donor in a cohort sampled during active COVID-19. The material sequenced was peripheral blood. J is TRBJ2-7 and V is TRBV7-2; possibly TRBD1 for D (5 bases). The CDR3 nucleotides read TGTGCCAGCAGCACCTCGTGGACACAAGGACGCTACGAGCAGTACTTC. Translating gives CASSTSWTQGRYEQYF.